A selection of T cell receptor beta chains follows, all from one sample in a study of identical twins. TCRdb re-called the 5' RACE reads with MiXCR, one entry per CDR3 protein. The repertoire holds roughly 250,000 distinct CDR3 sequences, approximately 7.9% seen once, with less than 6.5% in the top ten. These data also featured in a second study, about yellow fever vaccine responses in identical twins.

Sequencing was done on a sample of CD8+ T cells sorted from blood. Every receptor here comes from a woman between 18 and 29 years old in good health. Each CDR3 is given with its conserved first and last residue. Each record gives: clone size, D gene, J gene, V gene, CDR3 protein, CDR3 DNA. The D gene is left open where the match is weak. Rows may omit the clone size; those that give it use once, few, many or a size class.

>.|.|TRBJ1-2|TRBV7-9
CAGSLLGSRGYTF
TGTGCCGGCAGCTTACTGGGGAGTAGGGGCTACACCTTC
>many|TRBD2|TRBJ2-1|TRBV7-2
CASSFFRLAGGRNEQFF
TGTGCCAGCAGCTTTTTTAGACTAGCGGGGGGGAGGAATGAGCAGTTCTTC
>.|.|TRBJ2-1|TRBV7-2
CASSLVGGSGNEQFF
TGTGCCAGCAGCTTAGTTGGCGGGTCGGGGAATGAGCAGTTCTTC
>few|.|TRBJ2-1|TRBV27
CASSFQGSHNEQFF
TGTGCCAGCAGTTTCCAGGGGTCGCACAATGAGCAGTTCTTC
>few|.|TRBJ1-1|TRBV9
CASTPFGTSNTEAFF
TGTGCCAGCACTCCCTTCGGGACCTCGAACACTGAAGCTTTCTTT
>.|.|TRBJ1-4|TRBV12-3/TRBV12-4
CASKTPEDHEKLFF
TGTGCCAGCAAGACCCCGGAAGACCATGAAAAACTGTTTTTT
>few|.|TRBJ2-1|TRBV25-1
CASSGILVGDEQFF
TGTGCCAGCAGTGGGATCCTCGTGGGTGATGAGCAGTTCTTC
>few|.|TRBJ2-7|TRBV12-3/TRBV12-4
CASSFGPVTHYEQYF
TGTGCCAGCAGTTTCGGGCCAGTGACCCACTACGAGCAGTACTTC
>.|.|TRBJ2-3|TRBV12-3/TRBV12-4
CASSRDISTDTQYF
TGTGCCAGCAGTCGGGACATAAGCACAGATACGCAGTATTTT
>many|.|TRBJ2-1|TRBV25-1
CASSEVGGLYNEQFF
TGTGCCAGCAGTGAAGTCGGGGGGCTCTACAATGAGCAGTTCTTC
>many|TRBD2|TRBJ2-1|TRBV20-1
CSASDLAGDNEQFF
TGCAGTGCCTCAGATCTAGCGGGGGACAATGAGCAGTTCTTC
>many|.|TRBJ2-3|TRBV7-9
CARPPGPSRDTDTQYF
TGTGCCAGACCTCCGGGCCCTTCACGGGACACAGATACGCAGTATTTT
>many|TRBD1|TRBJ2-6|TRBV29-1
CSVEDSGQVLSGANVLTF
TGCAGCGTTGAAGACTCGGGACAGGTTCTCTCTGGGGCCAACGTCCTGACTTTC
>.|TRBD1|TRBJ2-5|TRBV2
CASSDTGTGPQETQYF
TGTGCCAGCAGTGATACCGGGACAGGGCCCCAAGAGACCCAGTACTTC
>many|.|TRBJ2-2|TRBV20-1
CSARVLVTGELFF
TGCAGTGCTAGAGTGTTGGTGACCGGGGAGCTGTTTTTT
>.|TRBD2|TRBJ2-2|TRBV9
CASSEEGLAGATEELFF
TGTGCCAGCAGCGAAGAGGGACTAGCGGGAGCCACCGAGGAGCTGTTTTTT
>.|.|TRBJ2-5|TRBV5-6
CASSHSFLQETQYF
TGTGCCAGCAGCCACAGTTTTCTTCAAGAGACCCAGTACTTC
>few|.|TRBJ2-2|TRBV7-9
CASSLEQHRELFF
TGTGCCAGCAGCTTAGAACAGCACCGGGAGCTGTTTTTT
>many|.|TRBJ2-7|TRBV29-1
CSVGGGDIKNPYEQYF
TGCAGCGTTGGAGGAGGGGACATCAAAAATCCCTACGAGCAGTACTTC
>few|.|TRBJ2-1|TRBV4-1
CASSQDRGANEQFF
TGCGCCAGCAGCCAAGATCGGGGAGCCAATGAGCAGTTCTTC
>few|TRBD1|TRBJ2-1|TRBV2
CASSEGTGLGNEQFF
TGTGCCAGCAGTGAAGGGACAGGGCTGGGAAATGAGCAGTTCTTC
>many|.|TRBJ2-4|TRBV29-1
CSVEDLPRLAKNIQYF
TGCAGCGTTGAAGATCTTCCCAGGCTAGCCAAAAACATTCAGTACTTC
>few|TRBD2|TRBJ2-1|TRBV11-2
CASSPSTGLGRHEQFF
TGTGCCAGCAGCCCGAGCACGGGACTAGGGAGACATGAGCAGTTCTTC
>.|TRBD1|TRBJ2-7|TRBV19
CASSIEGTGDSYEQYF
TGTGCCAGTAGTATAGAGGGGACAGGTGACTCCTACGAGCAGTACTTC
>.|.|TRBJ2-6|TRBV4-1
CASSHWSSGANVLTF
TGCGCCAGCAGCCATTGGAGCTCTGGGGCCAACGTCCTGACTTTC
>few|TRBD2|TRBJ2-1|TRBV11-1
CASSEFMGGGGSYNEQFF
TGTGCCAGCAGCGAATTTATGGGCGGGGGGGGCTCCTACAATGAGCAGTTCTTC
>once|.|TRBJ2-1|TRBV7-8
CASSPTVGINEQFF
TGTGCCAGCAGCCCGACAGTTGGGATCAATGAGCAGTTCTTC
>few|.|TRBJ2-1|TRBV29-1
CSGSVSYNEQFF
TGCAGCGGTAGCGTGTCCTACAATGAGCAGTTCTTC
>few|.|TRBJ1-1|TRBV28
CASSPLGNTEAFF
TGTGCCAGCAGTCCCCTTGGGAACACTGAAGCTTTCTTT
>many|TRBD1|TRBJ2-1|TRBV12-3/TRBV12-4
CASNLGDRGPHEQFF
TGTGCCAGCAACCTGGGAGACAGGGGGCCGCATGAGCAGTTCTTC
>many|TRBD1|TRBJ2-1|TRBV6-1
CASSESGTGGDEQFF
TGTGCCAGCAGTGAATCGGGGACAGGGGGCGATGAGCAGTTCTTC
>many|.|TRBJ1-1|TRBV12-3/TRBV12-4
CASSLQAGFEAFF
TGTGCCAGCAGTCTCCAAGCAGGATTTGAAGCTTTCTTT
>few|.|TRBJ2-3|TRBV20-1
CSAREALALADTQYF
TGCAGTGCTAGAGAGGCCCTAGCGCTGGCAGATACGCAGTATTTT
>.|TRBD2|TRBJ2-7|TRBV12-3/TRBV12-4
CASSLGPTSGRAGPHEQYF
TGTGCCAGCAGTTTAGGACCGACTAGCGGGAGGGCCGGTCCCCACGAGCAGTACTTC
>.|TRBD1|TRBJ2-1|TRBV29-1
CSIPGTGDYNEQFF
TGCAGCATCCCCGGGACAGGGGATTACAATGAGCAGTTCTTC
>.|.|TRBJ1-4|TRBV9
CASSAGTATNEKLFF
TGTGCCAGCAGCGCTGGGACGGCAACTAATGAAAAACTGTTTTTT
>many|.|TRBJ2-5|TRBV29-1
CSVERGGTETQYF
TGCAGCGTGGAAAGAGGAGGGACAGAGACCCAGTACTTC
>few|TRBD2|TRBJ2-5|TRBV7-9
CASSLRREKGETQYF
TGTGCCAGCAGCTTACGGCGGGAGAAGGGAGAGACCCAGTACTTC
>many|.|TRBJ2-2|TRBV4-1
CASSQDPTRELFF
TGCGCCAGCAGCCAAGATCCGACCCGGGAGCTGTTTTTT
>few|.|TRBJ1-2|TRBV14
CASSQDRRGADYGYTF
TGTGCCAGCAGCCAAGATCGTCGGGGGGCTGACTATGGCTACACCTTC
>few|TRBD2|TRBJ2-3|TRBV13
CASSWVAGPGTDTQYF
TGTGCCAGCAGCTGGGTAGCGGGGCCCGGCACAGATACGCAGTATTTT
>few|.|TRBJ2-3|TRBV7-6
CASSLIVEDTQYF
TGTGCCAGCAGCTTAATCGTAGAAGATACGCAGTATTTT
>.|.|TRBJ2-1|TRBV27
CASSLEAGSPNEQFF
TGTGCCAGCAGTTTAGAAGCCGGGAGTCCGAATGAGCAGTTCTTC
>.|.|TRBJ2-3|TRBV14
CASSQDRAESTDTQYF
TGTGCCAGCAGCCAAGATCGGGCGGAGAGCACAGATACGCAGTATTTT
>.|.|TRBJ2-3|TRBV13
CASTQFSDTQYF
TGTGCCAGCACACAGTTCTCAGATACGCAGTATTTT
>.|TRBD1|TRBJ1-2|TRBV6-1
CASRAGTGYWGYTF
TGTGCCAGCAGAGCCGGGACAGGGTATTGGGGCTACACCTTC
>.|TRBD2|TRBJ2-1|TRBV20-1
CSARGTSGSPGFDEQFF
TGCAGTGCTAGGGGGACTAGCGGGAGCCCCGGGTTCGATGAGCAGTTCTTC